These 28 T cell receptor beta chains were all obtained from the same sample, sequenced in a study of T cells in Graves' hyperthyroidism and ophthalmopathy. RNA transcripts gave rise to amplified TCR beta CDR3 regions. The study used the HTBI primer set for a first-round RT-PCR of the TCR CDR3. MiXCR, applied by TCRdb to the multiplex PCR reads, yields one record per CDR3 protein. Of 300,000 or so distinct CDR3 sequences listed, over 15% are singletons. The specimen was blood. The receptors were sampled from a man younger than 40 with Graves' hyperthyroidism.

This clonotype was recorded only once. This chain links TRBV11-2 with TRBJ2-3; the D gene is possibly TRBD1 (6 bases). V shed 7 bases and J shed 0 bases, with 14 bases lying between them. The CDR3 has 15 amino acids. Germline lookup yields CDR1 SGHAT and CDR2 FQNNGV. CDR3 in amino acids: CASTFGQSSTDTQYF. In nucleotides, the CDR3 is TGTGCCAGCACCTTTGGACAGTCTAGCACAGATACGCAGTATTTT. Combining the CDR3 with reference TRBV11-2 and TRBJ2-3 gives the whole variable domain EAGVAQSPRYKIIEKRQSVAFWCNPISGHATLYWYQQILGQGPKLLIQFQNNGVVDDSQLPKDRFSAERLKGVDSTLKIQPAKLEDSAVYLCASTFGQSSTDTQYFGPGTRLTVL.

This clonotype was picked up many times. The J gene is TRBJ1-1, the V gene TRBV11-2; D is possibly TRBD1 (6 bases). Per germline, CDR1 SGHAT and CDR2 FQNNGV. Trimming took off 5 bases at V and 11 bases at J, with 15 bases between the two ends. The CDR3 covers 12 residues. The CDR3 here is CASSPTDSEAFF. CDR3 DNA: TGTGCCAGCAGCCCTACGGACAGTGAGGCTTTCTTT.

This rearrangement joins TRBV7-2 to TRBJ2-7; no clear D. Trimming stripped 1 base from V and 2 bases from J, with 9 bases between. The CDR3 is 14 amino acids. Germline V gene lookup returns CDR1 SGHTA and CDR2 FQGNSA. The CDR3 DNA reads as TGTGCCAGCAGCTTAGATCGGGCTGCCTACGAGCAGTACTTC. Translated, it gives CASSLDRAAYEQYF.

This clonotype was detected a few times. CDR3 region: CASSQRTGAQPQHF. The CDR3 coding sequence is TGTGCCAGCAGCCAAAGAACAGGTGCTCAGCCCCAGCATTTT. The rearrangement uses TRBV3-1 and TRBJ1-5; D may be TRBD1 (5 bases). This CDR3 spans 14 amino acids. Trimming removed 2 bases at V and 6 bases at J, with 11 bases between. Per germline, CDR1 LGHDT and CDR2 YNNKEL (reference sequence).

This clonotype was observed a handful of times. The rearrangement uses TRBV3-1 and TRBJ2-7; D is unresolved. This CDR3 region has 16 residues. V was shortened by 0 bases and J by 0 bases, with 12 bases between the two germline ends. Looked up from germline, CDR1 is LGHDT and CDR2 is YNNKEL (reference sequence). For the CDR3, the DNA is TGTGCCAGCAGCCAAGATCACTCTATCCTCTCCTACGAGCAGTACTTC. Its translation is CASSQDHSILSYEQYF.

This clonotype was seen more than once but under ten times. The V and J genes are TRBV27 and TRBJ2-3; D might be TRBD1 (5 bases). Germline values: CDR1 MNHEY, CDR2 SMNVEV (reference sequence). The germline V and J ends were trimmed by 6 bases and 3 bases, with 16 bases remaining between them. This CDR3 has 15 amino acids. The CDR3 coding sequence is TGTGCCAGCAGCTCCGGGCCCCAGGGAACAGATACGCAGTATTTT. Amino acid sequence: CASSSGPQGTDTQYF.

Many counts were recorded for this clonotype. This rearrangement joins TRBV2 to TRBJ1-1; D not certain. Germline CDR1 reads SNHLY; CDR2 reads FYNNEI. There are 14 residues in the CDR3. Trimming took 8 bases from V and 1 from J, leaving 14 bases between them. The CDR3 nucleotides are TGTGCCAGCTTGAGTAATTGGGGGAACACTGAAGCTTTCTTT. This gives the protein CASLSNWGNTEAFF.

In its sample, this clonotype was seen many times. The genes are TRBV2 and TRBJ2-1; 10 bases agree with TRBD2. Germline V CDR1 and CDR2: SNHLY, FYNNEI. J was trimmed by 7 bases and V by 4 bases; bases with no gene match: 7. This CDR3 comprises 15 residues. CDR3 DNA: TGTGCCAGCAGTGGGGCTAGCGGGAGAGGGAATGAGCAGTTCTTC. Protein sequence: CASSGASGRGNEQFF.

V usage is TRBV24-1 and J usage is TRBJ2-5, with TRBD2 matching 13 bases. V dropped 2 bases and J dropped 5; count of bases not matched to a gene: 16. The CDR3 sequence is 20 residues long. Per the germline V gene, CDR1 is KGHDR and CDR2 is SFDVKD. CDR3 region: CATSDSYNHKGLAGAETQYF. DNA of the CDR3: TGTGCCACCAGTGATTCTTATAACCACAAAGGACTAGCGGGAGCTGAGACCCAGTACTTC.

The chain couples TRBV29-1 to TRBJ2-2, with TRBD2 matching 9 bases. The CDR3 sequence is 16 residues long. Germline-derived CDR1 and CDR2 are SQVTM and ANQGSEA. V trimming: 7 bases; J trimming: 2 bases; junction bases outside the gene matches: 11. The CDR3 protein is CSAGSTAGGNTGELFF. DNA for the CDR3: TGCAGCGCCGGGAGTACAGCGGGAGGTAACACCGGGGAGCTGTTTTTT.

The table lists this clonotype with many counts. The chain uses TRBV6-1 and TRBJ1-1; D is possibly TRBD1 (6 bases). V was clipped by 5 bases and J by 5 bases, with 18 bases between them. Germline CDR1 reads MNHNS; CDR2 reads SASEGT. This CDR3 has 15 amino acids. The chain's CDR3 is CASSYGDWGQTEAFF. CDR3 coding DNA: TGTGCCAGCAGTTACGGGGACTGGGGGCAGACTGAAGCTTTCTTT.

This clonotype was observed at least ten times. This chain links TRBV2 with TRBJ2-7; D could derive from TRBD1 or TRBD2 (5 bases each). V lost 7 bases, J lost 0 bases, and 13 bases lay in between. Germline-derived CDR1 and CDR2 are SNHLY and FYNNEI. The CDR3 is 14 amino acids. CDR3 sequence: CASKGQGASYEQYF. CDR3 DNA: TGTGCCAGCAAAGGGCAGGGAGCCTCCTACGAGCAGTACTTC.

This clonotype has ten or more counts. CDR3 in DNA: TGTGCCTGGCGGCTCGGGGGGACCGGGGAGCTGTTTTTT. Its protein product is CAWRLGGTGELFF. This chain joins TRBV30 and TRBJ2-2, with 7 bases fitting TRBD2. From germline, CDR1 is GTSNPN and CDR2 SVGIG (reference sequence). The length of the CDR3 is 13 residues. The V and J ends lost 5 bases and 5 bases, in that order; junction bases with no gene match: 5.

Many counts were recorded for this clonotype. The V call is TRBV27, the J call TRBJ2-5, with 10 bases that match TRBD2. J lost 4 bases, V lost 3 bases, and 8 bases had no gene match. The CDR3 has 16 residues. Germline V gives CDR1 MNHEY, CDR2 SMNVEV (reference sequence). The chain's CDR3 is CASSFAAGGPGETQYF. In DNA form, the CDR3 reads TGTGCCAGCAGTTTTGCAGCGGGAGGGCCTGGAGAGACCCAGTACTTC.

This clonotype was observed many times. The chain couples TRBV18 to TRBJ2-6; TRBD2 might be the D (5 bases). Germline assignment: CDR1 KGHSH and CDR2 LQKENI. The CDR3 is 12 residues long. Trimming cost V 4 bases and J 12 bases, with 10 bases left between them. This CDR3 reads CASSLAGSVLTF. DNA of the CDR3: TGTGCCAGCTCACTGGCGGGCAGCGTCCTGACTTTC.

CDR3: CASSIGGQRNEQYF. In nucleotides, the CDR3 is TGTGCCAGTAGTATTGGCGGACAGAGAAACGAGCAGTACTTC. The J gene is TRBJ2-7, the V gene TRBV19, with a weak D call TRBD1 (6 bases). Per the germline V gene, CDR1 is LNHDA and CDR2 is SQIVND (reference sequence). This CDR3 comprises 14 residues. The V gene lost 3 bases and the J gene lost 5 bases, with 14 bases spanning the gap.

This clonotype appeared a few times. This rearrangement joins TRBV11-2 to TRBJ1-1; possible D gene TRBD1, 5 bases. Trimming took 0 bases from V and 3 from J, leaving 8 bases between them. The germline CDR1 and CDR2 sequences are SGHAT and FQNNGV. The CDR3 extends over 14 amino acids. Written as DNA, the CDR3 is TGTGCCAGCAGCTTAGATCCAGGGTACACTGAAGCTTTCTTT. It is translated as CASSLDPGYTEAFF. Full variable domain (remainder filled in from reference TRBV11-2 and TRBJ1-1): EAGVAQSPRYKIIEKRQSVAFWCNPISGHATLYWYQQILGQGPKLLIQFQNNGVVDDSQLPKDRFSAERLKGVDSTLKIQPAKLEDSAVYLCASSLDPGYTEAFFGQGTRLTVV.

This clonotype has a handful of counts. The V and J genes are TRBV10-3 and TRBJ2-5, with D tentatively TRBD2 (5 bases). The germline V and J ends were trimmed by 8 bases and 4 bases, with 11 bases remaining between them. Germline V gene sequence: CDR1 ENHRY, CDR2 SYGVKD. CDR3 size: 12 residues. As DNA, the CDR3 is TGTGCCATCGGGAAAGGAGGAGAGACCCAGTACTTC. Protein sequence: CAIGKGGETQYF.

This clonotype was detected a few times. The J gene is TRBJ2-2, the V gene TRBV5-4, with 10 bases identical to TRBD2. V was clipped by 7 bases and J by 4 bases; unmatched bases: 7. Germline V CDR1 and CDR2: SGHNT, YYREEE (reference sequence). The CDR3 has 15 residues. CDR3 residues: CASGTSGRGTGELFF. The CDR3 bases are TGTGCCAGCGGGACCAGCGGGAGGGGCACCGGGGAGCTGTTTTTT.

Many counts were recorded for this clonotype. A read error may produce the germline difference seen at one junction end. J is TRBJ2-5 and V is TRBV13; 8 bases align to TRBD1. Looked up from germline, CDR1 is PRHDT and CDR2 is FYEKMQ (reference sequence). The CDR3 length is 14 residues. The CDR3 sequence is CASSLGTGQETQYF. Written as DNA, the CDR3 is TGTGCCAGCAGCCTAGGGACAGGCCAAGAGACCCAGTACTTC.

With respect to this clonotype: One end of the junction varies from germline; a read error may be responsible. The gene calls are TRBV4-2 and TRBJ2-3, with a tentative D call TRBD2 (6 bases). Germline-derived CDR1 and CDR2 are LGHNA and YNFKEQ. CDR3 size: 16 residues. Here the CDR3 reads CVSSQDSSAGTDTQYF. The CDR3 DNA follows: TGTGTCAGCAGCCAAGATTCTAGCGCCGGCACAGATACGCAGTATTTT.

This clonotype was detected ten times or more. J is TRBJ2-1 and V is TRBV28; D not resolved. The germline V and J ends were trimmed by 2 bases and 6 bases, with 8 bases remaining between them. The CDR3 extends over 13 amino acids. In germline, CDR1 is MDHEN, CDR2 SYDVKM. The CDR3 spells CASSLVSGNEQFF. CDR3 in DNA: TGTGCCAGCAGTTTAGTATCTGGCAATGAGCAGTTCTTC.

The chain couples TRBV7-9 to TRBJ2-7; a weak D match, TRBD2 (6 bases). The CDR3 has 14 amino acids. Germline V gene sequence: CDR1 SEHNR, CDR2 FQNEAQ (reference sequence). The V and J ends lost 5 bases and 7 bases respectively, with 18 bases between them. CDR3 nucleotide sequence: TGTGCCAGCAGCGTTCCGGGACTCCCCTTAGAGCAGTACTTC. Its protein is CASSVPGLPLEQYF. The variable domain in full, with the rest retrieved from reference TRBV7-9 and TRBJ2-7, is DTGVSQNPRHKITKRGQNVTFRCDPISEHNRLYWYRQTLGQGPEFLTYFQNEAQLEKSRLLSDRFSAERPKGSFSTLEIQRTEQGDSAMYLCASSVPGLPLEQYFGPGTRLTVT.

J is TRBJ2-3 and V is TRBV29-1; 13 bases are shared with TRBD2. V was pared by 6 bases and J by 10 bases, with 4 bases of the junction left unmatched. The CDR3 runs 12 residues. Looked up from germline, CDR1 is SQVTM and CDR2 is ANQGSEA. The CDR3 coding sequence is TGCAGCGTCGGGACTAGCGGGATGGCGCAGTATTTT. It specifies CSVGTSGMAQYF.

This clonotype was seen ten or more times. The V and J genes are TRBV20-1 and TRBJ1-1, with D tentatively TRBD1 (5 bases). CDR3 length equals 13 residues. Germline values: CDR1 DFQATT, CDR2 SNEGSKA (reference sequence). V was cut by 5 bases and J by 0 bases, with 10 bases left in between. CDR3 residues: CSAPGRLNTEAFF. The CDR3 nucleotides read TGCAGTGCTCCGGGACGATTGAACACTGAAGCTTTCTTT.

This clonotype showed up many times. The chain recombines TRBV5-1 with TRBJ2-3; maybe TRBD1 (5 bases). CDR1 SGHRS and CDR2 YFSETQ come from the germline V gene. V was trimmed by 4 bases and J by 6 bases, leaving 12 bases between them. The CDR3 totals 13 residues. The CDR3 DNA reads as TGCGCCAGCAGCCAGCAGGGTCAGGATACGCAGTATTTT. Translation gives CASSQQGQDTQYF. Full variable domain (outside the CDR3, taken from reference TRBV5-1 and TRBJ2-3): KAGVTQTPRYLIKTRGQQVTLSCSPISGHRSVSWYQQTPGQGLQFLFEYFSETQRNKGNFPGRFSGRQFSNSRSEMNVSTLELGDSALYLCASSQQGQDTQYFGPGTRLTVL.

Note on this clonotype: The DNA is left out, because the CDR3 cannot be placed on it with certainty; the CDR3 is given as TCRdb lists it. The gene calls are TRBV11-3 and TRBJ2-4; the D call TRBD2 from the table was never checked on the DNA. Looked up from germline, CDR1 is SGHNT and CDR2 is YENEEA. The CDR3 sequence runs 21 residues, both termini included. CDR3 protein: CASSFYICSASSGSDKNIQYF.

This clonotype was seen only a few times. The chain links TRBV5-1 to TRBJ2-4; possibly TRBD1 or TRBD2 for D (5 bases each). The germline V gene encodes CDR1 SGHRS and CDR2 YFSETQ. The CDR3 runs to 14 residues. The germline V and J ends were trimmed by 4 bases and 3 bases, with 11 bases remaining between them. The CDR3 sequence: CASSDRGDKNIQYF. CDR3 DNA sequence: TGCGCCAGCAGCGATCGAGGGGACAAAAACATTCAGTACTTC.